A single T cell receptor (beta chain) is shown here with its context. Other DNA sequences in the sample encode the same CDR3. Assay used: immunoSEQ multiplex PCR; TCRdb lists only in-frame clones, some missing. The sample yields 700,000 or so clones, 80% to 90% seen once. These data originate in a study of shared T cell receptors in the human thymus. Trimming removed 1 base at V and 8 bases at J, with 3 bases between. CDR1 and CDR2 from the germline V gene are SEHNR and FQNEAQ (reference sequence). The CDR3 has 12 amino acids. These records were also assigned to another study, of human thymus T cells. This second study notes: Donors were healthy Finnish infants having corrective surgery for congenital heart defects. Resections that were taken during corrective heart surgery supplied the thymus tissue. Seemingly biased V and J gene usage marked thymic and blood repertoires. Highly overlapping thymic repertoires among unrelated individuals were reported in related research.

The TCR originated in a girl under three years old with a congenital heart defect. This chain links TRBV7-9 with TRBJ1-6; D ambiguous. Specimen: thymocytes. Here the CDR3 DNA reads TGTGCCAGCAGCTTAGTAGATTCACCCCTCCACTTT. Its translation: CASSLVDSPLHF.